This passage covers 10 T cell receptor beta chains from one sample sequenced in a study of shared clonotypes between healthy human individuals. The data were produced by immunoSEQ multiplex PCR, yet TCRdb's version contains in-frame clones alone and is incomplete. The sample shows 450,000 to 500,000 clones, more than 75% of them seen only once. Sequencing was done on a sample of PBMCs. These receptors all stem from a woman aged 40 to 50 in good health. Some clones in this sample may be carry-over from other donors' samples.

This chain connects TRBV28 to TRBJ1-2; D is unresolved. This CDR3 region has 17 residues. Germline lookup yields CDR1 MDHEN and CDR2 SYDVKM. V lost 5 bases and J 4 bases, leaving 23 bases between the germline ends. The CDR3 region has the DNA TGTGCCAGCAGTGCGCCCTATGCTGGGAAAAGCGGCTATGGCTACACCTTC. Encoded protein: CASSAPYAGKSGYGYTF.

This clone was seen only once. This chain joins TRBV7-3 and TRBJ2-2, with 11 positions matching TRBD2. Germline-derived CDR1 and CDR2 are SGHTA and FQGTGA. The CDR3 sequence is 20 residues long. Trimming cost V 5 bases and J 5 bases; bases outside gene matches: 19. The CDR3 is CASSPAPRGSGREGTGELFF. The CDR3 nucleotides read TGTGCCAGCAGCCCTGCGCCTAGGGGTAGCGGGAGGGAAGGGACCGGGGAGCTGTTTTTT. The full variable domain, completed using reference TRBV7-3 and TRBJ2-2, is GAGVSQTPSNKVTEKGKYVELRCDPISGHTALYWYRQSLGQGPEFLIYFQGTGAADDSGLPNDRFFAVRPEGSVSTLKIQRTERGDSAVYLCASSPAPRGSGREGTGELFFGEGSRLTVL.

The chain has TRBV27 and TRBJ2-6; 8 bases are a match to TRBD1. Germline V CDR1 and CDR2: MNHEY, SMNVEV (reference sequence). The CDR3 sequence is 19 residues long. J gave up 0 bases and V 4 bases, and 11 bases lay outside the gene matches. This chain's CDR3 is CASSSRTGPRYSGANVLTF. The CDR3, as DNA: TGTGCCAGCAGTTCCCGGACAGGGCCCCGATACTCTGGGGCCAACGTCCTGACTTTC.

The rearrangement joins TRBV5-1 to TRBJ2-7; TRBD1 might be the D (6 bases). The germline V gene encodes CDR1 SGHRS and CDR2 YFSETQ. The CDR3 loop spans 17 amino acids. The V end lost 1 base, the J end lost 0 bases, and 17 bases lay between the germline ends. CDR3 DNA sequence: TGCGCCAGCAGCTTGTCGCTGGACAGCGGATACTCCTACGAGCAGTACTTC. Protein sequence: CASSLSLDSGYSYEQYF.

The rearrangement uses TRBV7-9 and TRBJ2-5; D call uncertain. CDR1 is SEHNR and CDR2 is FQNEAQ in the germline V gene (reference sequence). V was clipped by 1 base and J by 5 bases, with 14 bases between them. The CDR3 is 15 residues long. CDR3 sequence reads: CASSLGAALGETQYF. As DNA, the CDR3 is TGTGCCAGCAGCTTAGGGGCGGCTTTAGGGGAGACCCAGTACTTC.

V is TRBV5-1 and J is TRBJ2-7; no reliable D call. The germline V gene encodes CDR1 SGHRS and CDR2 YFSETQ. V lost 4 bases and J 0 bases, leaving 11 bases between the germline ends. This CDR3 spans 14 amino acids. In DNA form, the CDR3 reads TGCGCCAGCAGCCCGAGGACGACCTCCTACGAGCAGTACTTC. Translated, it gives CASSPRTTSYEQYF.

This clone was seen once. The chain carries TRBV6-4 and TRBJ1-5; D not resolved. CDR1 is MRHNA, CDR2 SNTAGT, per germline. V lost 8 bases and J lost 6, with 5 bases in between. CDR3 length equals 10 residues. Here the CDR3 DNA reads TGTGCCAGCTGGACTCAGCCCCAGCATTTT. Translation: CASWTQPQHF.

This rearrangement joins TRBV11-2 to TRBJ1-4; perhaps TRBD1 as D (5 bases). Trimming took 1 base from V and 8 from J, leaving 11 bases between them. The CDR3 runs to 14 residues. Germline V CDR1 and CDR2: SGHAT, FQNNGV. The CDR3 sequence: CASSLGRGSEKLFF. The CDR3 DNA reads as TGTGCCAGCAGCTTAGGGAGGGGCAGCGAAAAACTGTTTTTT.

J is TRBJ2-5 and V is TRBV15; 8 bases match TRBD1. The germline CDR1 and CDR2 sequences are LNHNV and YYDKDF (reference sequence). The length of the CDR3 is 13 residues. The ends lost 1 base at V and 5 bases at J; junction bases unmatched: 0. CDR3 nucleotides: TGTGCCACCAGCAGAGGACAGGGGGAGACCCAGTACTTC. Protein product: CATSRGQGETQYF.

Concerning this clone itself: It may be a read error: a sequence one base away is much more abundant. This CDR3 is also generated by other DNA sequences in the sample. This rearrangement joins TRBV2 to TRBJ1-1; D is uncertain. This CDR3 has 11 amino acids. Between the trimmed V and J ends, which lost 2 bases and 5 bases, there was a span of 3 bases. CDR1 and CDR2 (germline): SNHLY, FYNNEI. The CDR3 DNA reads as TGTGCCAGCAGTGAATATACTGAAGCTTTCTTT. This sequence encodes CASSEYTEAFF.